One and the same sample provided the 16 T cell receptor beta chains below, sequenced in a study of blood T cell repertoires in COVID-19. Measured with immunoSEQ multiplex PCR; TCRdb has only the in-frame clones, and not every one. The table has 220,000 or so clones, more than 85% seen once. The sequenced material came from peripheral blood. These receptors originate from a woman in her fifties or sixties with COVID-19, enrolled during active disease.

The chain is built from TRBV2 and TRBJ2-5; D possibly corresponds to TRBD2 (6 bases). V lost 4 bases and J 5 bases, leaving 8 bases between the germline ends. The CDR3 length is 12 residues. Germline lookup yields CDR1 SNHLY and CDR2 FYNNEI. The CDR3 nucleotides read TGTGCCAGCAGTGGACTAGTGGAGACCCAGTACTTC. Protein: CASSGLVETQYF.

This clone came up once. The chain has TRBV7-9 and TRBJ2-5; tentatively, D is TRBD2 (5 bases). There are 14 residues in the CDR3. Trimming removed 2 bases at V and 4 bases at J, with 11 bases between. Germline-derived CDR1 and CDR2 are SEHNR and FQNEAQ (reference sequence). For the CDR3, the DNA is TGTGCCAGCAGCTTAACGAGCGAGGGAGAGACCCAGTACTTC. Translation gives CASSLTSEGETQYF.

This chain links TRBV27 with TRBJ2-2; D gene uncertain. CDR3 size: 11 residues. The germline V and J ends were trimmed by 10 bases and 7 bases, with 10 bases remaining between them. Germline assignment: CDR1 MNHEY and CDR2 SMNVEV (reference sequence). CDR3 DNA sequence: TGTGCCACCCTCCGGAGCGGGGAGCTGTTTTTT. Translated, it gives CATLRSGELFF.

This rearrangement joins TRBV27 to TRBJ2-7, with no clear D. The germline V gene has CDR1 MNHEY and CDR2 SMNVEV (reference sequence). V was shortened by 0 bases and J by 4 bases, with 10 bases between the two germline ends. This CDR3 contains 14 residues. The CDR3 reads CASSLSRKNYEQYV. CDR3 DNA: TGTGCCAGCAGTTTATCGAGGAAGAATTACGAGCAGTACGTC.

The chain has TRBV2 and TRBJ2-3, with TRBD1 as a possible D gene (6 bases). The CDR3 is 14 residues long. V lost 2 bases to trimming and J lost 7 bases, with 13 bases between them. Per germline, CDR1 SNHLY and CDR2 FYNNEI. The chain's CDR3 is CASSELDRRNTQYF. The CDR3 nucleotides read TGTGCCAGCAGTGAACTTGACAGGAGAAATACGCAGTATTTT. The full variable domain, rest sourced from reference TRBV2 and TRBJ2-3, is EPEVTQTPSHQVTQMGQEVILRCVPISNHLYFYWYRQILGQKVEFLVSFYNNEISEKSEIFDDQFSVERPDGSNFTLKIRSTKLEDSAMYFCASSELDRRNTQYFGPGTRLTVL.

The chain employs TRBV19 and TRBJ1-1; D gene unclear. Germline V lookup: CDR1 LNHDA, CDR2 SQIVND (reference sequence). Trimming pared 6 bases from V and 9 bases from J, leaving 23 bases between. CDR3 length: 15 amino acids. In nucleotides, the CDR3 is TGTGCCAGTAGAGCGGAGGGAGGGCGCGGGAGAAAAGCTTTCTTT. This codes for CASRAEGGRGRKAFF.

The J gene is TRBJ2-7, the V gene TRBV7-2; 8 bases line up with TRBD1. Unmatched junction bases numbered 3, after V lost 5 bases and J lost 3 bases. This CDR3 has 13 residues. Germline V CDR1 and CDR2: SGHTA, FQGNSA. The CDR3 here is CASSRQGFYEQYV. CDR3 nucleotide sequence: TGTGCCAGCAGCCGACAGGGGTTCTACGAGCAGTACGTC.

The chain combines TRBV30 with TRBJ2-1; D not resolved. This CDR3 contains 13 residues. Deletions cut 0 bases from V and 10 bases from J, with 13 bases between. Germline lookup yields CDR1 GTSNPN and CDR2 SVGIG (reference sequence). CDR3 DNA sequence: TGTGCCTGGAGTGTACACGTGGGCACCGAGCAGTTCTTC. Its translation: CAWSVHVGTEQFF.

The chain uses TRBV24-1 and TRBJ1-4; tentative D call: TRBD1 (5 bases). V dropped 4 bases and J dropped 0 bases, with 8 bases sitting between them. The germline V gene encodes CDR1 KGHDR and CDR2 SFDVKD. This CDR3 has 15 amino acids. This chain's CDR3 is CATSEGRSTNEKLFF. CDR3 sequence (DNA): TGTGCCACCAGTGAGGGGCGATCAACTAATGAAAAACTGTTTTTT.

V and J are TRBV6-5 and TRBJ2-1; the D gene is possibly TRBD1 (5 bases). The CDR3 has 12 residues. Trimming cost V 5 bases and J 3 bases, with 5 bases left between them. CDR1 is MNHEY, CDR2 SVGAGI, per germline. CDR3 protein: CASSQGYNEQFF. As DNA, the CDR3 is TGTGCCAGCAGTCAGGGCTACAATGAGCAGTTCTTC.

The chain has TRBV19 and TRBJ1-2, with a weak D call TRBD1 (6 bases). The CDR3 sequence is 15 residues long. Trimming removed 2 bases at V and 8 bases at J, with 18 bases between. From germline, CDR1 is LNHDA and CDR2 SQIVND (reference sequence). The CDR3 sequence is CASSIMRRDIGGYTF. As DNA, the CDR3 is TGTGCCAGTAGTATAATGAGACGGGACATCGGAGGCTACACCTTC.

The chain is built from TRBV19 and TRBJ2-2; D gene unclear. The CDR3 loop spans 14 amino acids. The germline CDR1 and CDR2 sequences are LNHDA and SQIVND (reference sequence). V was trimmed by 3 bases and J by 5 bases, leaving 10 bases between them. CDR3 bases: TGTGCCAGTAGTATGAGATCAGGAACCGGGGAGCTGTTTTTT. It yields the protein CASSMRSGTGELFF.

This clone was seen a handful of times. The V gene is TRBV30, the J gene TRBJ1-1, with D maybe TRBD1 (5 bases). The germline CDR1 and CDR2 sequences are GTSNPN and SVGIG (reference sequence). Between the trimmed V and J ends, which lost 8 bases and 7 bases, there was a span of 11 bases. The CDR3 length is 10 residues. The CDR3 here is CAIRQLEAFF. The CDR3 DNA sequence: TGTGCCATCCGACAGCTTGAAGCTTTCTTT.

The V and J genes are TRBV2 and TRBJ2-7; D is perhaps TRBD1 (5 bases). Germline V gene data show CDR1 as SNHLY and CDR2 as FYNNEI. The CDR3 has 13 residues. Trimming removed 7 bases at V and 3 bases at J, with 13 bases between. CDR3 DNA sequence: TGTGCCAGCAAAAGACAGACGGGCTACGAGCAGTACGTC. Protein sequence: CASKRQTGYEQYV.

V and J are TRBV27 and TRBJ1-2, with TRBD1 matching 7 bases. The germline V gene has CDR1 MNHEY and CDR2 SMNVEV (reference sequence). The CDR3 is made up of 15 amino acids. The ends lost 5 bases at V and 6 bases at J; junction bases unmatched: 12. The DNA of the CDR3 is TGTGCCAGCAGTCGATACAGGGGCTTTCAGGATGGCTACACCTTC. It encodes CASSRYRGFQDGYTF.

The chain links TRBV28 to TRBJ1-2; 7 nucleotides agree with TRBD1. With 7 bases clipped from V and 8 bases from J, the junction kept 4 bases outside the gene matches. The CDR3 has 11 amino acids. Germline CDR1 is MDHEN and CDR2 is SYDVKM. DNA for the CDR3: TGTGCCAGCACCGACAGGGTCGGCTACACCTTC. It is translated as CASTDRVGYTF.